A single sample gave rise to the 30 T cell receptor beta chains below, sequenced in a study of neurological immune-mediated disorders. A single record per CDR3 protein comes from TCRdb applying MiXCR to the 5' RACE reads. The table includes 70,000 or so distinct CDR3 sequences, roughly 5.6% detected once. Sequenced material: PBMCs. These TCRs come from a woman younger than 45 with multiple sclerosis.

The sample holds a few counts of this clonotype. A read error may produce the germline difference seen at one junction end. V usage is TRBV5-1 and J usage is TRBJ1-6; D call uncertain. Germline CDR1 SGHRS, CDR2 YFSETQ. The CDR3 consists of 13 residues. CDR3 DNA: TGCGCCAGCAGCTTGGCCGAAGTTTCACCCCTCAACTTT. Translated: CASSLAEVSPLNF.

This clonotype was seen many times. J is TRBJ2-1 and V is TRBV10-3, with TRBD1 matching 9 bases. The CDR3 is 15 residues long. J was trimmed by 6 bases and V by 0 bases; bases with no gene match: 3. Germline-derived CDR1 and CDR2 are ENHRY and SYGVKD. In DNA, the CDR3 is TGTGCCATCAGTGAGTCGGGACAGGGTTTCAATGAGCAGTTCTTC. It encodes CAISESGQGFNEQFF.

In its sample, this clonotype was seen a few times. The chain recombines TRBV27 with TRBJ1-4; D ambiguous. The CDR3 consists of 14 residues. Germline V gives CDR1 MNHEY, CDR2 SMNVEV (reference sequence). V was trimmed by 4 bases and J by 7 bases, leaving 13 bases between them. The CDR3: CASSSSQIGEKLFF. Here the CDR3 DNA reads TGTGCCAGCAGTTCCTCTCAAATCGGTGAAAAACTGTTTTTT.

With regard to this clonotype: The conserved final phenylalanine or tryptophan is absent from the CDR3, which likely points to a read error. The DNA is omitted, as the CDR3 cannot be located on it reliably, and the CDR3 follows TCRdb's listing. The chain links TRBV21-1 to TRBJ2-1. TRBV21-1 is recorded as a pseudogene. The CDR3 length equals 11 residues, ends included. CDR3 protein: CASSKEPSYTG.

This clonotype was recorded at least ten times. The CDR3 sequence: CASSLQGGIWKTQYF. The CDR3 coding sequence is TGTGCCAGCAGCCTACAGGGAGGGATCTGGAAGACCCAGTACTTC. This chain joins TRBV28 and TRBJ2-5, with D possibly TRBD2 on 7 matching bases. CDR1 MDHEN and CDR2 SYDVKM come from the germline V gene. Between the trimmed V and J ends, which lost 6 bases and 6 bases, there was a span of 20 bases. This CDR3 contains 15 residues.

This clonotype was detected many times. J is TRBJ2-7 and V is TRBV3-1, with a tentative D call TRBD2 (6 bases). V was shortened by 0 bases and J by 4 bases, with 16 bases between the two germline ends. The length of the CDR3 is 16 residues. Germline V gives CDR1 LGHDT, CDR2 YNNKEL (reference sequence). DNA of the CDR3: TGTGCCAGCAGCCAAGAATGGAAAGCGGGCTCTTACGAGCAGTACTTC. It codes for CASSQEWKAGSYEQYF.

This clonotype was counted a single time. The V call is TRBV11-2, the J call TRBJ2-1; 8 bases line up with TRBD2. Germline V gene lookup returns CDR1 SGHAT and CDR2 FQNNGV. The CDR3 spans 15 residues. The junction had 7 bases not matched to a gene; V was cut back by 4 bases and J by 5 bases. CDR3 protein: CASSSLAGVNNEQFF. Written as DNA, the CDR3 is TGTGCCAGCAGCTCGCTAGCGGGCGTAAACAATGAGCAGTTCTTC.

This clonotype was detected ten times or more. The chain recombines TRBV28 with TRBJ2-1, with D tentatively TRBD1 (6 bases). Per germline, CDR1 MDHEN and CDR2 SYDVKM. The CDR3 totals 13 residues. Trimming cost V 8 bases and J 7 bases, with 15 bases left between them. CDR3 sequence (DNA): TGTGCCAGCGTCGGGACACCTCTGAATGAGCAGTTCTTC. Translation gives CASVGTPLNEQFF.

This sequence joins TRBV5-1 and TRBJ2-1, with 11 nucleotides matching TRBD2. Germline V gives CDR1 SGHRS, CDR2 YFSETQ. The CDR3 is 18 amino acids. Unmatched junction bases numbered 12, after V lost 0 bases and J lost 7 bases. This CDR3 is CASSLASTSGAPTNEQFF. In nucleotides, the CDR3 is TGCGCCAGCAGCTTGGCGTCGACTAGCGGGGCTCCGACGAATGAGCAGTTCTTC. Together with reference TRBV5-1 and TRBJ2-1, the CDR3 gives the full variable domain: KAGVTQTPRYLIKTRGQQVTLSCSPISGHRSVSWYQQTPGQGLQFLFEYFSETQRNKGNFPGRFSGRQFSNSRSEMNVSTLELGDSALYLCASSLASTSGAPTNEQFFGPGTRLTVL.

The genes are TRBV3-1 and TRBJ2-3, with D possibly matching TRBD1 (6 bases). Trimming pared 3 bases from V and 0 bases from J, leaving 22 bases between. The CDR3 runs to 19 residues. Germline CDR1 is LGHDT and CDR2 is YNNKEL (reference sequence). The CDR3 protein is CASSHRSLGAVPSTDTQYF. CDR3 bases: TGTGCCAGCAGCCACCGGTCGTTGGGGGCCGTACCTAGCACAGATACGCAGTATTTT.

Many counts were recorded for this clonotype. The rearrangement links TRBV9 to TRBJ2-7; TRBD2 matches 10 bases. This CDR3 has 14 residues. Germline V gene sequence: CDR1 SGDLS, CDR2 YYNGEE. With V trimmed by 2 bases and J by 5 bases, 4 bases remained unmatched. DNA for the CDR3: TGTGCCAGCAGCGTTAGCGGGGGGCCTCACGAGCAGTACTTC. It is translated as CASSVSGGPHEQYF.

This clonotype was found many times. The chain combines TRBV4-1 with TRBJ1-2; 9 nucleotides match TRBD1. This CDR3 spans 15 amino acids. V shed 2 bases and J 5 bases; nucleotides not matched to a gene: 6. Germline values: CDR1 MGHRA, CDR2 YSYEKL. The CDR3 bases are TGCGCCAGCAGCCAAATCGACAGGGGGACGTATGGCTACACCTTC. Translating gives CASSQIDRGTYGYTF.

This clonotype was recorded at least ten times. The V call is TRBV20-1, the J call TRBJ2-5, with D perhaps matching TRBD2 (7 bases). The V gene's germline CDR1 is DFQATT and CDR2 SNEGSKA (reference sequence). This CDR3 contains 17 residues. The V end lost 3 bases, the J end lost 4 bases, and 24 bases lay between the germline ends. CDR3 amino acids: CSASLAGAGAPRETQYF. The CDR3 nucleotides read TGCAGTGCTAGCCTTGCTGGGGCGGGGGCCCCAAGAGAGACCCAGTACTTC.

This clonotype has ten or more counts. The chain employs TRBV29-1 and TRBJ1-1, with D unresolved. The V gene's germline CDR1 is SQVTM and CDR2 ANQGSEA. V lost 6 bases, J lost 4 bases, and 9 bases lay in between. CDR3 length: 11 amino acids. The CDR3 is CSVYWGTEAFF. As DNA, the CDR3 is TGCAGCGTCTACTGGGGCACTGAAGCTTTCTTT.

In its sample, this clonotype was seen many times. The chain joins TRBV15 to TRBJ1-5; 9 positions agree with TRBD1. Germline V gene sequence: CDR1 LNHNV, CDR2 YYDKDF (reference sequence). The J segment lost 5 bases and the V segment lost 1 base, leaving 12 bases of the junction unmatched. This CDR3 is 18 amino acids long. Here the CDR3 DNA reads TGTGCCACCAGCAGAGTGGGGAGTCAGAGACAGGGGGATCAGCCCCAGCATTTT. This codes for CATSRVGSQRQGDQPQHF.

This clonotype has only a few counts. Being one base from a much bigger clone, this may be a read error. The J gene is TRBJ1-2, the V gene TRBV12-3 or TRBV12-4; maybe TRBD1 (5 bases). The CDR3 spans 12 residues. The V end lost 6 bases, the J end lost 10 bases, and 15 bases lay between the germline ends. The CDR3 DNA reads TGTGCCAGCAGCACGGGCCAGGGTGCCTACACCTTC. Translating it yields CASSTGQGAYTF.

This clonotype showed up many times. This chain connects TRBV10-3 to TRBJ1-2, with D possibly matching TRBD1 (6 bases). This CDR3 contains 16 residues. V was shortened by 4 bases and J by 4 bases, with 19 bases between the two germline ends. The germline V gene encodes CDR1 ENHRY and CDR2 SYGVKD. The CDR3 protein is CAISADGVSRGYGYTF. DNA of the CDR3: TGTGCCATCAGTGCTGACGGGGTGAGCAGGGGCTATGGCTACACCTTC.

This clonotype was observed at least ten times. V and J are TRBV7-9 and TRBJ2-3; 12 bases map to TRBD2. Germline V lookup: CDR1 SEHNR, CDR2 FQNEAQ (reference sequence). With 4 bases clipped from V and 0 bases from J, the junction kept 5 bases outside the gene matches. This CDR3 contains 17 residues. The CDR3 sequence is CASSSPGLAGSTDTQYF. The CDR3 DNA is TGTGCCAGCAGCTCGCCCGGACTAGCGGGGAGCACAGATACGCAGTATTTT.

This clonotype came up many times. The rearrangement joins TRBV15 to TRBJ2-7, with 9 bases aligning to TRBD1. J was trimmed by 0 bases and V by 0 bases; bases with no gene match: 3. The CDR3 sequence is 16 residues long. Germline values: CDR1 LNHNV, CDR2 YYDKDF (reference sequence). The CDR3 loop reads CATSRDPGQGSYEQYF. CDR3 bases: TGTGCCACCAGCAGAGACCCGGGACAGGGCTCCTACGAGCAGTACTTC.

This clonotype was seen many times. The V call is TRBV5-6, the J call TRBJ2-5; D gene unclear. Germline CDR1 SGHDT, CDR2 YYEEEE. This CDR3 is built from 11 residues. With 3 bases removed from V and 5 bases from J, the gap between germline ends came to 5 bases. CDR3 residues: CASSSAETQYF. For the CDR3, the DNA is TGTGCCAGCAGCTCCGCCGAGACCCAGTACTTC.

This clonotype occurred many times. The chain joins TRBV28 to TRBJ2-1; D gene unclear. From germline, CDR1 is MDHEN and CDR2 SYDVKM. CDR3 size: 16 residues. V lost 5 bases and J lost 8, with 22 bases in between. This chain's CDR3 is CASSPELLEGSYEQFF. In DNA, the CDR3 is TGTGCCAGCAGTCCGGAATTGCTAGAAGGGTCCTATGAGCAGTTCTTC.

This clonotype was seen many times. The genes are TRBV4-2 and TRBJ1-1, with 8 nucleotides matching TRBD1. The V segment lost 1 base and the J segment 1 base; nucleotides outside the gene matches: 2. Germline CDR1 LGHNA, CDR2 YNFKEQ. The length of the CDR3 is 15 residues. CDR3 in DNA: TGTGCCAGCAGCCAAGGGGGACAGGCGAACACTGAAGCTTTCTTT. This codes for CASSQGGQANTEAFF.

This clonotype was observed many times. The gene calls are TRBV9 and TRBJ2-3; 14 bases agree with TRBD2. The V and J ends lost 4 bases and 3 bases, in that order; junction bases with no gene match: 7. CDR3 length: 17 residues. CDR1 SGDLS and CDR2 YYNGEE come from the germline V gene. The CDR3: CASSTGLAGDPTDTQYF. CDR3 nucleotide sequence: TGTGCCAGCAGCACGGGACTAGCGGGGGATCCGACAGATACGCAGTATTTT.

At least ten counts were recorded for this clonotype. V is TRBV5-1 and J is TRBJ2-3; a weak D match, TRBD1 (5 bases). Germline V lookup: CDR1 SGHRS, CDR2 YFSETQ. This CDR3 contains 15 residues. Trimming took 4 bases from V and 2 from J, leaving 14 bases between them. In nucleotides, the CDR3 is TGCGCCAGCAGCGTGGCTGGCAGGGTCACAGATACGCAGTATTTT. Protein product: CASSVAGRVTDTQYF.

This clonotype was counted ten times or more. The chain couples TRBV10-3 to TRBJ2-5; TRBD1 is a possible D gene (5 bases). The CDR3 is 13 residues long. Germline V gene sequence: CDR1 ENHRY, CDR2 SYGVKD. V was cut by 0 bases and J by 5 bases, with 7 bases left in between. CDR3 nucleotides: TGTGCCATCAGTGAGTCGCCAGGGGAGACCCAGTACTTC. Translating it yields CAISESPGETQYF.

This clonotype has at least ten counts. The chain carries TRBV10-2 and TRBJ2-1; no clear D. The germline CDR1 and CDR2 sequences are WSHSY and SAAADI. The CDR3 covers 12 residues. V was pared by 4 bases and J by 5 bases, with 6 bases between. The CDR3 loop reads CASSAGNNEQFF. Here the CDR3 DNA reads TGCGCCAGCAGTGCAGGAAACAATGAGCAGTTCTTC.

This clonotype was counted at least ten times. The CDR3 nucleotides read TGTGCCAGCAGCTTATGGGACTCTAGCACAGATACGCAGTATTTT. This codes for CASSLWDSSTDTQYF. The chain carries TRBV7-2 and TRBJ2-3; the D gene is possibly TRBD2 (6 bases). V lost 2 bases and J 0 bases, leaving 9 bases between the germline ends. This CDR3 spans 15 amino acids. Germline CDR1 SGHTA, CDR2 FQGNSA.

The table lists this clonotype with many counts. The chain uses TRBV11-2 and TRBJ2-3; a possible D gene is TRBD1 (6 bases). The CDR3 is 14 residues long. Trimming took off 5 bases at V and 2 bases at J, with 11 bases between the two ends. Germline V gives CDR1 SGHAT, CDR2 FQNNGV. CDR3 sequence reads: CASSEQGLTDTQYF. DNA of the CDR3: TGTGCCAGCAGCGAGCAGGGGCTCACAGATACGCAGTATTTT.

The table lists this clonotype with many counts. V gene TRBV20-1 combines with J gene TRBJ2-3; a possible D gene is TRBD1 (6 bases). Germline CDR1 is DFQATT and CDR2 is SNEGSKA (reference sequence). The V end was cut by 2 bases, the J end by 3 bases, with 21 bases between. This CDR3 has 17 amino acids. The CDR3: CSARPYHTGKGTDTQYF. In nucleotides, the CDR3 is TGCAGTGCTAGACCTTATCATACAGGGAAAGGGACAGATACGCAGTATTTT.

This clonotype was counted a single time. A much bigger clone sits one base away, suggesting this may be a read error. The chain has TRBV6-5 and TRBJ1-5, with D perhaps TRBD1 (5 bases). CDR3 length equals 17 residues. Germline values: CDR1 MNHEY, CDR2 SVGAGI. The chain's CDR3 is CASSSSGGLSRNQPQNF. For the CDR3, the DNA is TGTGCCAGCAGCTCATCGGGGGGACTATCCAGGAATCAGCCCCAGAATTTT.